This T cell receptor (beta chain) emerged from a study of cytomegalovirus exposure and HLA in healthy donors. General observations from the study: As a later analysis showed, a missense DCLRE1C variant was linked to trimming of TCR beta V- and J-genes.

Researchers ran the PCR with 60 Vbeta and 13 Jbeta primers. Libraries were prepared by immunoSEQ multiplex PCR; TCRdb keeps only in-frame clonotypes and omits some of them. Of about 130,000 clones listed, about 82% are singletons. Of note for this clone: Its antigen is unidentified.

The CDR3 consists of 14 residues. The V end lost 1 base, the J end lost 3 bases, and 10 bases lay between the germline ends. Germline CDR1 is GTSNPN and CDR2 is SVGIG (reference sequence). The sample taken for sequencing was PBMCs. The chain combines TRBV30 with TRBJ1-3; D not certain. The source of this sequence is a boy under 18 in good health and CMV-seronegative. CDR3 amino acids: CAWSGGSGGNTIYF. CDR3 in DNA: TGTGCCTGGAGTGGGGGTAGCGGTGGAAACACCATATATTTT. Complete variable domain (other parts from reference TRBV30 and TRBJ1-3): SQTIHQWPATLVQPVGSPLSLECTVEGTSNPNLYWYRQAAGRGLQLLFYSVGIGQISSEVPQNLSASRPQDRQFILSSKKLLLSDSGFYLCAWSGGSGGNTIYFGEGSWLTVV.